This T cell receptor beta chain was sequenced during a study of blood T cell repertoires in COVID-19. Germline V gene data show CDR1 as MGHRA and CDR2 as YSYEKL. The CDR3 is 15 amino acids. The V end was cut by 0 bases, the J end by 4 bases, with 12 bases between. The authors' processing: Estimation of nucleated cell counts was performed using reference gene primer amplification. The data were produced by immunoSEQ multiplex PCR, yet TCRdb's version contains in-frame clones alone and is incomplete. From that table come the V and J calls and clone size; the DNA was used to work out D and trimming. The table has 150,000 to 200,000 clones, 70% to 90% seen once; the top ten hold approximately 2.6%.

The source material was peripheral blood. The J gene is TRBJ1-1, the V gene TRBV4-1; TRBD1 might be the D (5 bases). This receptor was identified in a woman at least 80 years old with COVID-19, enrolled during active disease. The CDR3 region is CASSQEGRTSTEAFF. The CDR3 bases are TGCGCCAGCAGCCAAGAAGGAAGGACATCCACTGAAGCTTTCTTT.